This T cell receptor beta chain came from a study of patients and donors after allogeneic stem cell transplantation. The table lists this clonotype with many counts. TCRdb called the RT-PCR reads again in MiXCR, with one record for every CDR3 protein. This table has 57,000 or so distinct CDR3 sequences, roughly 15% appearing once. The V segment lost 7 bases and the J segment 6 bases; nucleotides outside the gene matches: 7. The V gene's germline CDR1 is MNHEY and CDR2 SVGAGI. This CDR3 is 14 amino acids long. The chain carries TRBV6-5 and TRBJ1-5; 9 positions agree with TRBD1. Sequencing was performed on blood, either unsorted or a sorted T cell fraction (not recorded which). This clonotype was sampled from a human donor who was either an allogeneic HSCT recipient or a stem cell or donor lymphocyte infusion donor (not recorded which). It is not recorded whose cells these are; they may come from a transplant donor. CDR3 loop: CASTPGQGAQPQHF. CDR3 nucleotides: TGTGCCAGCACCCCGGGACAGGGAGCTCAGCCCCAGCATTTT.